This T cell receptor (beta chain) was recorded in a study of cytomegalovirus exposure and HLA in healthy donors (TCRdb year 2017). The study in broad terms: According to a later analysis, the roughly 120 validation repertoires were produced on the same platform as the 666 repertoires of the first cohort. The study combined high-throughput TCR immunosequencing, statistical association of individual TCRs with disease status, and machine learning to predict cytomegalovirus infection status. The study was designed to test whether signatures of past pathogen exposure could be identified by cataloging public T cell receptors. A separate validation cohort of 100 to 150 different subjects was used in addition to the roughly 670-subject first cohort. On the study overall, not on this receptor specifically: All 120 repertoires were used to score co-occurrence in the validation cohort in a later analysis, because that analysis had no HLA typing for the cohort. While some public TCRs were present in many individuals, most TCR sequences turned up only very rarely across donors. The classifier was reported to diagnose cytomegalovirus status with high specificity and sensitivity in both the original and validation cohorts. A later analysis found that TCRs clustered in the first cohort also tended to co-occur in the 100 to 150 validation repertoires, with more than 90% of cluster scores above 0. It was suggested by the authors that the approach could potentially be generalized to other disease states and immunological phenotypes. In the study, some 160 TCR beta chains were listed as associated with cytomegalovirus. In vitro tests confirmed that a few of the cytomegalovirus-associated TCR beta chains recognize cytomegalovirus antigens.

Receptor amplification or capture employed the immunoSEQ multiplex PCR assay. Per the original workflow: A statistical classification framework was developed to diagnose cytomegalovirus status using the catalog of TCR beta chain sequences. What TCRdb holds here is the immuneACCESS table cut down to in-frame rearrangements. Part of the clones is not present; checked against another copy, under half of the missing clones reflect an unresolved V gene, and the others are unexplained. Clonal size and the V and J genes are those of that table, whereas D and trimming came from the DNA. Across this sample there are 150,000 to 200,000 clones, with roughly 82% seen only once. In total, the top ten clones hold approximately 7% of the sample. Concerning this clone: It lacks a known antigen. No base quality information exists; no much larger clone differs at one position.

The donors were included in the validation cohort of approximately 130 subjects, a group kept apart from the approximately 700-subject first cohort. The germline V gene specifies LGHNA as CDR1 and YSLEER as CDR2. The germline ends are 8 bases apart after V is trimmed by 0 bases and J by 0 bases. From cysteine to phenylalanine, the CDR3 is 15 amino acids long. The sequence is cut down to CDR3 DNA, 45 bases in frame from base 1. The sequence derives from a man aged 18-30 years in good health and CMV-seropositive. The rearrangement combines TRBV4-3 with TRBJ1-1; the D region possibly corresponds to TRBD1 (6 bases align). The material sequenced was PBMCs. Here is the DNA: TGCGCCAGCAGCCAAGAGAGGGGGATGAACACTGAAGCTTTCTTT. It translates as CASSQERGMNTEAFF.